This entry lists 27 T cell receptor beta chains sequenced from one sample in a study of T cell responses to AZD1222 COVID-19 vaccine. The method was immunoSEQ multiplex PCR; TCRdb's version includes in-frame clones alone and lacks a portion of them. The sample lists 80,000 to 95,000 clones; around 73% were seen once. The starting material was peripheral blood, obtained on day 0 of AZD1222 vaccination. The receptors were sampled from an adult in good health.

This clone was detected only a few times. The J gene is TRBJ2-7, the V gene TRBV12-3 or TRBV12-4; TRBD1 matches 7 bases. CDR3 length: 13 amino acids. The ends lost 5 bases at V and 4 bases at J; junction bases unmatched: 5. The CDR3 loop reads CASSRQGGYEQYF. The DNA for the CDR3 is TGTGCCAGCAGTCGACAGGGTGGGTACGAGCAGTACTTC.

The chain employs TRBV15 and TRBJ1-3; 8 positions match TRBD1. V shed 3 bases and J 2 bases; nucleotides not matched to a gene: 3. This CDR3 is built from 15 residues. Germline V gene data show CDR1 as LNHNV and CDR2 as YYDKDF (reference sequence). Written as DNA, the CDR3 is TGTGCCACCAGCAGCGGACAGGGCACTGGAAACACCATATATTTT. Encoded protein: CATSSGQGTGNTIYF.

The chain recombines TRBV29-1 with TRBJ2-1, with TRBD2 matching 8 bases. The junction had 9 bases not matched to a gene; V was cut back by 6 bases and J by 5 bases. The CDR3 length is 14 residues. Germline CDR1 and CDR2: SQVTM and ANQGSEA. CDR3 residues: CSVPSGRMDNEQFF. CDR3 DNA sequence: TGCAGCGTCCCCAGCGGGAGAATGGACAATGAGCAGTTCTTC.

A note on this clone: One end of the junction fails to match germline, which may point to a read error. The chain combines TRBV10-3 with TRBJ2-3, with 9 bases matching TRBD2. The CDR3 spans 14 residues. The germline gives CDR1 ENHRY, CDR2 SYGVKD. In DNA, the CDR3 is TGTGCCCTCAGTAGCGGGAGCGGGTCAGATACGCAGTATTTT. Amino acids: CALSSGSGSDTQYF.

J is TRBJ2-1 and V is TRBV5-5; 9 positions match TRBD2. V shed 3 bases, J shed 4 bases, and the junction held 5 bases outside the gene matches. The germline V gene has CDR1 SGHKS and CDR2 YYEKEE (reference sequence). The CDR3 extends over 15 amino acids. CDR3 protein: CASSSGTSPYNEQFF. The DNA of the CDR3 is TGTGCCAGCAGCTCCGGGACTAGCCCTTACAATGAGCAGTTCTTC.

The J gene is TRBJ2-5, the V gene TRBV5-1; D may match TRBD1 or TRBD2 (5 bases each). The CDR3 has 13 amino acids. Germline loops: CDR1 SGHRS, CDR2 YFSETQ. Trimming pared 4 bases from V and 2 bases from J, leaving 9 bases between. CDR3 sequence: CASSTGPQETQYF. CDR3 bases: TGCGCCAGCAGCACGGGGCCGCAAGAGACCCAGTACTTC.

This clone was observed a handful of times. The V call is TRBV28, the J call TRBJ2-1; TRBD2 matches 13 bases. Germline V CDR1 and CDR2: MDHEN, SYDVKM. After removal of 8 bases from V and 0 bases from J, the junction contained 4 bases not matched to a gene. CDR3 length equals 16 residues. CDR3 sequence (DNA): TGTGCCAGCTGGGGACTAGCGGGAAGCTCCTACAATGAGCAGTTCTTC. Amino acid sequence: CASWGLAGSSYNEQFF.

The V gene is TRBV19, the J gene TRBJ2-3; 12 nucleotides line up with TRBD2. Per the germline V gene, CDR1 is LNHDA and CDR2 is SQIVND (reference sequence). Trimming at V came to 4 bases and at J to 4 bases, leaving 6 bases not matched to a gene. This CDR3 comprises 16 residues. The CDR3 coding sequence is TGTGCCAGTAGTAGGCTACTAGCGGGAGGAGCAGATACGCAGTATTTT. It encodes CASSRLLAGGADTQYF.

There are a few counts of this clone. This chain uses TRBV2 with TRBJ1-5, with TRBD1 as a possible D gene (5 bases). The ends were cut back, 0 bases at V and 4 bases at J, with 7 bases in the middle. The CDR3 is 14 amino acids. CDR1 and CDR2 (germline): SNHLY, FYNNEI. The CDR3 DNA sequence: TGTGCCAGCAGTGAAGCGGGGGGAAATCAGCCCCAGCATTTT. Translated, it gives CASSEAGGNQPQHF.

The DNA for the CDR3 is TGTGCCAGCAGCCGGGACCAGAGCTCCTACAATGAGCAGTTCTTC. It codes for CASSRDQSSYNEQFF. V gene TRBV6-4 combines with J gene TRBJ2-1; D possibly matches TRBD1 or TRBD2 (5 bases each). V was trimmed by 6 bases and J by 0 bases, leaving 12 bases between them. The CDR3 contains 15 residues. The germline gives CDR1 MRHNA, CDR2 SNTAGT.

This clone was found a few times. The V gene is TRBV7-9, the J gene TRBJ1-3; D uncertain. Germline V gene data show CDR1 as SEHNR and CDR2 as FQNEAQ (reference sequence). V was cut by 0 bases and J by 0 bases, with 6 bases left in between. The CDR3 is 15 amino acids. CDR3 in amino acids: CASSLARNSGNTIYF. CDR3 nucleotide sequence: TGTGCCAGCAGCTTAGCGCGCAACTCTGGAAACACCATATATTTT.

This clone was recorded a few times. V gene TRBV3-1 (or the pseudogene TRBV3-2) combines with J gene TRBJ1-6, with D possibly TRBD1 on 5 matching bases. Germline loops: CDR1 LGHDT, CDR2 YNNKEL (reference sequence). This CDR3 has 15 amino acids. V shed 8 bases and J shed 0 bases, with 11 bases lying between them. CDR3: CASSRGSSYNSPLHF. The CDR3 coding sequence is TGTGCCAGCTCCCGGGGGAGCTCCTATAATTCACCCCTCCACTTT.

The gene calls are TRBV5-4 and TRBJ1-6; D remains unclear. V was clipped by 1 base and J by 7 bases, with 6 bases between them. CDR3 size: 13 residues. The germline V gene has CDR1 SGHNT and CDR2 YYREEE (reference sequence). For the CDR3, the DNA is TGTGCCAGCAGCTTGAACGGGAATTCACCCCTCCACTTT. Protein product: CASSLNGNSPLHF.

This rearrangement joins TRBV30 to TRBJ2-5; 8 bases are shared with TRBD1. Germline loops: CDR1 GTSNPN, CDR2 SVGIG (reference sequence). The CDR3 totals 12 residues. V lost 5 bases to trimming and J lost 1 base; unmatched junction nucleotides: 0. The CDR3 DNA reads TGTGCCTGGGGGACAGGCCAAGAGACCCAGTACTTC. It specifies CAWGTGQETQYF.

The V and J genes are TRBV5-1 and TRBJ2-3; TRBD2 matches at 10 bases. Germline loops: CDR1 SGHRS, CDR2 YFSETQ. This CDR3 has 15 residues. V gave up 4 bases and J gave up 6 bases; unmatched junction bases: 8. CDR3 sequence: CASSLAGARGDTQYF. Here the CDR3 DNA reads TGCGCCAGCAGCCTAGCGGGGGCCCGGGGCGATACGCAGTATTTT.

The rearrangement links TRBV12-5 to TRBJ1-5; TRBD1 aligns across 7 bases. The V gene end was trimmed by 1 base and the J gene end by 4 bases; junction bases not matched to a gene: 4. This CDR3 is 15 amino acids long. CDR1 and CDR2 (germline): LGHNT, FRNRAP. The CDR3 sequence is CASGLGGQENQPQHF. The CDR3 DNA is TGTGCTAGTGGTTTGGGAGGACAGGAAAATCAGCCCCAGCATTTT.

The genes are TRBV19 and TRBJ1-2; D perhaps matches TRBD1 (5 bases). The CDR3 length is 13 residues. Trimming left V 8 bases short and J 7 bases short, with 17 bases between. Germline values: CDR1 LNHDA, CDR2 SQIVND (reference sequence). The CDR3 DNA sequence: TGTGCCAGTGACCGACAGTTAGGAGGTGGCTACACCTTC. Its protein product is CASDRQLGGGYTF.

The chain carries TRBV7-9 and TRBJ1-4, with D possibly matching TRBD1 (5 bases). The CDR3 covers 16 residues. Germline V gene sequence: CDR1 SEHNR, CDR2 FQNEAQ (reference sequence). Trimming removed 2 bases at V and 2 bases at J, with 12 bases between. DNA for the CDR3: TGTGCCAGCAGCTTAATCTCCGGGACGACTAATGAAAAACTGTTTTTT. It is translated as CASSLISGTTNEKLFF.

This clone was seen a single time. This chain uses TRBV19 with TRBJ2-7, with 9 bases aligning to TRBD2. Per germline, CDR1 LNHDA and CDR2 SQIVND (reference sequence). Trimming removed 5 bases from V and 1 base from J; junction bases left unmatched: 6. The CDR3 sequence is 15 residues long. The CDR3 DNA is TGTGCCAGTAGTCTTAGCGGGAGAGGGTCCTACGAGCAGTACTTC. It specifies CASSLSGRGSYEQYF.

This chain uses TRBV29-1 with TRBJ1-1; the D gene is possibly TRBD1 (6 bases). The CDR3 loop spans 17 amino acids. The germline CDR1 and CDR2 sequences are SQVTM and ANQGSEA. The V and J ends lost 5 bases and 4 bases respectively, with 26 bases between them. The CDR3 sequence is CSVRVWGHRDRVTEAFF. CDR3 sequence (DNA): TGCAGCGTTCGTGTTTGGGGCCACAGGGATAGAGTCACTGAAGCTTTCTTT.

This clone was observed a single time. The chain joins TRBV11-2 to TRBJ2-1; 9 bases agree with TRBD2. This CDR3 spans 17 amino acids. Germline CDR1 is SGHAT and CDR2 is FQNNGV. J lost 11 bases, V lost 6 bases, and 20 bases had no gene match. The DNA for the CDR3 is TGTGCCAGCAGTTCTACCTATTCCCCGGGACTAGCACCCAAGCAGTTCTTC. Residues: CASSSTYSPGLAPKQFF.

V gene TRBV28 combines with J gene TRBJ1-1, with D hard to call. Germline lookup yields CDR1 MDHEN and CDR2 SYDVKM. With 5 bases removed from V and 0 bases from J, the gap between germline ends came to 19 bases. This CDR3 comprises 17 residues. CDR3 nucleotide sequence: TGTGCCAGCAGTGGAGCTTGGGGAGGGCCGTTGAACACTGAAGCTTTCTTT. Protein product: CASSGAWGGPLNTEAFF.

The chain couples TRBV29-1 to TRBJ2-2; D is ambiguous. In germline, CDR1 is SQVTM, CDR2 ANQGSEA. Trimming took 4 bases from V and 0 from J, leaving 6 bases between them. The CDR3 is made up of 13 amino acids. CDR3 loop: CSVGAANTGELFF. The CDR3 DNA follows: TGCAGCGTTGGGGCAGCGAACACCGGGGAGCTGTTTTTT.

The DNA of the CDR3 is TGTGCCTGGAATAAGGGCCCTGGGCCGGGAAACACCATATATTTT. This codes for CAWNKGPGPGNTIYF. The genes are TRBV30 and TRBJ1-3; D is unresolved. Trimming removed 4 bases from V and 4 bases from J, with 17 bases in between. Looked up from germline, CDR1 is GTSNPN and CDR2 is SVGIG (reference sequence). This CDR3 is 15 amino acids long.

Here the CDR3 reads CASRTGANTEAFF. The DNA for the CDR3 is TGTGCCAGCAGAACGGGGGCGAACACTGAAGCTTTCTTT. V is TRBV28 and J is TRBJ1-1; TRBD1 might be the D (6 bases). Germline-derived CDR1 and CDR2 are MDHEN and SYDVKM. V lost 6 bases, J lost 1 base, and 9 bases lay in between. The CDR3 runs 13 residues.

The V and J genes are TRBV28 and TRBJ2-1; D possibly corresponds to TRBD2 (5 bases). The CDR3 contains 12 residues. Germline CDR1 reads MDHEN; CDR2 reads SYDVKM. The V end lost 2 bases, the J end lost 9 bases, and 8 bases lay between the germline ends. The CDR3 DNA reads as TGTGCCAGCAGTTTAGCGGGCTTTGAGCAGTTCTTC. This sequence encodes CASSLAGFEQFF. The full variable domain, its missing parts supplied by reference TRBV28 and TRBJ2-1, is DVKVTQSSRYLVKRTGEKVFLECVQDMDHENMFWYRQDPGLGLRLIYFSYDVKMKEKGDIPEGYSVSREKKERFSLILESASTNQTSMYLCASSLAGFEQFFGPGTRLTVL.

The chain has TRBV2 and TRBJ1-6; tentative D call: TRBD1 (5 bases). The CDR3 covers 14 residues. The ends were cut back, 5 bases at V and 8 bases at J, with 13 bases in the middle. The germline V gene encodes CDR1 SNHLY and CDR2 FYNNEI. The CDR3 spells CASSTQGADSPLHF. CDR3 DNA: TGTGCCAGCAGTACCCAGGGAGCGGATTCACCCCTCCACTTT.